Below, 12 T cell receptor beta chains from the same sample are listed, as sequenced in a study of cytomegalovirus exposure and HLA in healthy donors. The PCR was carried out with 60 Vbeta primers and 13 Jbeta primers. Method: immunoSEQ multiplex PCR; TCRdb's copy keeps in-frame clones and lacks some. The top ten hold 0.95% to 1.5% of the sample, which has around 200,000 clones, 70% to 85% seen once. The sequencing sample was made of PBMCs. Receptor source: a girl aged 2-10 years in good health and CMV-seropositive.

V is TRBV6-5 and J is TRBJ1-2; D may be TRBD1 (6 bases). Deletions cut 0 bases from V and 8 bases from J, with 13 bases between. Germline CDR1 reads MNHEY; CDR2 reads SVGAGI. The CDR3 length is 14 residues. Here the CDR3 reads CASSYSGGRSGYTF. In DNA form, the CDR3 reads TGTGCCAGCAGTTACTCCGGGGGGCGTAGCGGCTACACCTTC.

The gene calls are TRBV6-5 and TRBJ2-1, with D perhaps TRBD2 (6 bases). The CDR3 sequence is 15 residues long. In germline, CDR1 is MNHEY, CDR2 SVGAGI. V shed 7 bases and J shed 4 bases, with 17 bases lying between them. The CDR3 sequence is CASTKGGSRYNEQFF. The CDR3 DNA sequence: TGTGCCAGCACCAAAGGAGGGAGTAGGTACAATGAGCAGTTCTTC.

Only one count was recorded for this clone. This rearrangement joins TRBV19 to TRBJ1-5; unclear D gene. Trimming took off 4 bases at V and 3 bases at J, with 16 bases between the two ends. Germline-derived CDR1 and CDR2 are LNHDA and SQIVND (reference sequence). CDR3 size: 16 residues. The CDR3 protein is CASSREEGLSNQPQHF. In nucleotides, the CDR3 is TGTGCCAGTAGTAGGGAGGAGGGTTTATCCAATCAGCCCCAGCATTTT.

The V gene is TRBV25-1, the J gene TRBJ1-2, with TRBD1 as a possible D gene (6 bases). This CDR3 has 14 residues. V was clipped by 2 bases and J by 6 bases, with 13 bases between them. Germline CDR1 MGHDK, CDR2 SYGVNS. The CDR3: CASSEHGRGDGYTF. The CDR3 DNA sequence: TGTGCCAGCAGTGAACACGGCAGGGGAGATGGCTACACCTTC.

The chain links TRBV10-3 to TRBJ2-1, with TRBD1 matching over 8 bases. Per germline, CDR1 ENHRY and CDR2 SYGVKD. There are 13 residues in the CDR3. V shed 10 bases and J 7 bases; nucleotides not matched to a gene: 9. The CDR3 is CASETGELNEQFF. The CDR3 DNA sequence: TGTGCCAGCGAGACAGGGGAGCTAAATGAGCAGTTCTTC.

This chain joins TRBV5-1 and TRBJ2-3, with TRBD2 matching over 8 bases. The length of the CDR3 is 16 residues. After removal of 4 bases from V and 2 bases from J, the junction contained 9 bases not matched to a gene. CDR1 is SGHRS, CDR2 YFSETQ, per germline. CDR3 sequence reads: CASSPGAGVITDTQYF. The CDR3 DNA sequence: TGCGCCAGCAGCCCGGGAGCGGGGGTGATCACAGATACGCAGTATTTT.

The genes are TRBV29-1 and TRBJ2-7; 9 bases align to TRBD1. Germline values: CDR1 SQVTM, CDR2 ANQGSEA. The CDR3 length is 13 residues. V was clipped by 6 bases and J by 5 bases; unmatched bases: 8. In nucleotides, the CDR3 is TGCAGCGTGTGGGACAGGGATCCACACGAGCAGTACTTC. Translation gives CSVWDRDPHEQYF.

CDR3 sequence: CASSRDRNYGYTF. CDR3 DNA: TGTGCCAGCAGCCGTGACAGGAACTATGGCTACACCTTC. This chain connects TRBV6-5 to TRBJ1-2; a weak D match, TRBD1 (6 bases). V gave up 6 bases and J gave up 2 bases, with 10 bases separating them. This CDR3 has 13 residues. Germline V CDR1 and CDR2: MNHEY, SVGAGI.

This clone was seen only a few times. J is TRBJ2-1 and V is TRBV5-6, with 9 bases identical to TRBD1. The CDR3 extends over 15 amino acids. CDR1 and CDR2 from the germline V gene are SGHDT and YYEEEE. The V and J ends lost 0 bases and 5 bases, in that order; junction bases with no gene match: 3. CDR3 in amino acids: CASSLVGQGNNEQFF. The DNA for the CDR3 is TGTGCCAGCAGCTTGGTCGGACAGGGGAACAATGAGCAGTTCTTC.

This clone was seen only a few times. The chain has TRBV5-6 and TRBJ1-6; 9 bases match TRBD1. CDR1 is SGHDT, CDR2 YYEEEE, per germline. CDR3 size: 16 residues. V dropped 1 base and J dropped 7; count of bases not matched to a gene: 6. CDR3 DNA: TGTGCCAGCAGCTTGCTGACCGGGACAGGGAATTCACCCCTCCACTTT. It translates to CASSLLTGTGNSPLHF.

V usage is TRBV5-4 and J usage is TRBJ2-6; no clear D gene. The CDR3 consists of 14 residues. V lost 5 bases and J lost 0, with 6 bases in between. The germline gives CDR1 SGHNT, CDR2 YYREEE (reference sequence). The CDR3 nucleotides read TGTGCCAGCAGACAGCTCTCTGGGGCCAACGTCCTGACTTTC. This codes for CASRQLSGANVLTF.

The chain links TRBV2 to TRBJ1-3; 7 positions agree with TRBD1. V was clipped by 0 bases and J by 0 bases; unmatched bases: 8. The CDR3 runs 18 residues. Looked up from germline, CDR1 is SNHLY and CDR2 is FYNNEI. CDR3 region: CASSEALPGGTSGNTIYF. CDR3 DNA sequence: TGTGCCAGCAGTGAAGCGCTGCCAGGGGGAACCTCTGGAAACACCATATATTTT.